What follows describes a single T cell receptor (beta chain). Its target is not known. This record belongs to a study of monozygotic twins with inflammatory bowel disease. The CDR3 is 18 amino acids. Study-wide results and caveats: The existence of one strong signal or clonotype linked to IBD lacked support. Relative to healthy twins, IBD patients had fewer clonotypes in common with others, a gap that was especially apparent with disease activity.

TCRdb re-called the 5' RACE reads; every CDR3 protein appears as one record, without DNA. Listed are more than 300,000 distinct CDR3 sequences; 2.5% to 3% falls within the top ten. The receptor comes from a human donor with ulcerative colitis or Crohn's disease, or a healthy co-twin of an affected twin (not recorded which). The sequenced sample consisted of blood. The V call is TRBV12-3 or TRBV12-4, the J call TRBJ2-5; no DNA is available, so the TRBD2 call from TCRdb remains unchecked. The CDR3 loop reads CASSWTSGGSRYQETQYF.